This T cell receptor (beta chain) was captured in a study of beta chain features in type 1 diabetes. Study-wide points: With patients and controls alike, PCR might favor shorter templates to an equal degree. For Type 1 diabetes patients, all four CD4+ subsets carried TCRB CDR3s that were moderately but significantly shorter.

The V gene end was trimmed by 5 bases and the J gene end by 4 bases; junction bases not matched to a gene: 9. This CDR3 spans 16 amino acids. The V gene's germline CDR1 is MDHEN and CDR2 SYDVKM. On this clone itself: The antigen is unknown.

Every single donor gave one heparinised blood draw, and these averaged about 116 mL. Every isolated RNA sample was fully reverse transcribed, so sequencing captured expressed TCRB transcripts. TCRdb's copy holds only in-frame clones and misses some; the assay was immunoSEQ multiplex PCR. The table includes about 160,000 clones, approximately 10% detected once. The source of this sequence is a woman in her 30s with type 1 diabetes. The V and J genes are TRBV28 and TRBJ1-3, with 9 bases fitting TRBD1. Sequenced input: central memory CD4+ T cells from blood. The CDR3 spells CASSVTGGASGNTIYF. CDR3 coding DNA: TGTGCCAGCAGTGTAACAGGGGGCGCGTCCGGAAACACCATATATTTT.